This TCR beta chain was observed in a study of CD8+ T cells in alopecia areata. Once RNA had been extracted, it was reverse transcribed into cDNA to act as the sequencing template. TCRdb's copy holds only in-frame clones and misses some; the assay was immunoSEQ multiplex PCR. Altogether about 190,000 clones are present, around three fifths being singletons, with the ten largest covering 0.85% to 1.3%. Treatment described: oral pan-JAK inhibitor, 5-10 mg twice daily. The V gene's germline CDR1 is SQVTM and CDR2 ANQGSEA. The CDR3 has 17 amino acids. Trimming took 4 bases from V and 12 from J, leaving 31 bases between them.

This receptor was obtained from a human donor with alopecia areata. This specimen consisted of CD4+ T cells sorted from blood, obtained at week 24, from a patient treated with tofacitinib. The V call is TRBV29-1, the J call TRBJ2-1; a weak D match, TRBD2 (6 bases). CDR3: CSVGRDPSWVWPIGQFF. The DNA of the CDR3 is TGCAGCGTTGGGAGGGACCCCTCTTGGGTTTGGCCGATTGGGCAGTTCTTC.